This T cell receptor beta chain was identified in a study of vaccination and CD4 T cells after COVID-19. The wider study: Six males and four females constituted the convalescent cohort, two of whom were Hispanic. Control cultures received a CEFX pool, an HIV-1 Nef pool, or no peptide. Whole-study findings and limits: Post-vaccination reactive clonotypes (median around 40) did not differ significantly from post-infection (under 22).

Concerning this clonotype itself: As yet, its antigen is unknown.

Germline CDR1 is LNHDA and CDR2 is SQIVND (reference sequence). The CDR3 contains 17 residues. Trimming left V 8 bases short and J 4 bases short, with 24 bases between. CD4+ T cells that had been cultured provided DNA sequenced with the Oncomine TCR Beta short-read assay. CD4+ T cells were cultured, and genomic DNA was extracted from them. One entry per CDR3 protein results from TCRdb running MiXCR on the PCR reads. Altogether about 11,000 distinct CDR3 sequences are present, 69% being singletons, with the ten largest covering 10%. The treatment here: roughly nine-day PBMC culture with coronavirus spike peptide pools or control peptides (ViraFEST assay).

The chain joins TRBV19 to TRBJ2-1; perhaps D is TRBD1 or TRBD2 (5 bases each). What was sequenced was CD4+ T cells from blood, cultured in vitro. This sequence originates from a human donor who had recovered from COVID-19. The CDR3: CASRRAWRGASYNEQFF. CDR3 bases: TGTGCCAGTCGACGGGCCTGGAGAGGGGCAAGTTACAATGAGCAGTTCTTC.